This TCR beta chain was captured in a study of blood T cell repertoires in COVID-19. In the authors' methods: The authors estimated nucleated cell counts from reference gene primer amplification. TCRdb's copy holds only in-frame clones and misses some; the assay was immunoSEQ multiplex PCR. V, J and clone size were drawn from that table, and D and trimming were deduced from the DNA. Of around 220,000 clones listed, approximately 80% are singletons. CDR3 size: 13 residues. Germline trimming cut 4 bases from V and 7 bases from J; bases unmatched to any gene: 5. Germline lookup yields CDR1 SGDLS and CDR2 YYNGEE.

The sample was peripheral blood. This TCR derives from a woman in her thirties or forties with active or convalescent COVID-19. The chain recombines TRBV9 with TRBJ1-5, with 7 bases fitting TRBD1. The CDR3 region has the DNA TGTGCCAGCAGCTACAGGGGCAGGCAGCCCCAGCATTTT. It encodes CASSYRGRQPQHF. The variable domain in full, with the rest retrieved from reference TRBV9 and TRBJ1-5, is DSGVTQTPKHLITATGQRVTLRCSPRSGDLSVYWYQQSLDQGLQFLIQYYNGEERAKGNILERFSAQQFPDLHSELNLSSLELGDSALYFCASSYRGRQPQHFGDGTRLSIL.